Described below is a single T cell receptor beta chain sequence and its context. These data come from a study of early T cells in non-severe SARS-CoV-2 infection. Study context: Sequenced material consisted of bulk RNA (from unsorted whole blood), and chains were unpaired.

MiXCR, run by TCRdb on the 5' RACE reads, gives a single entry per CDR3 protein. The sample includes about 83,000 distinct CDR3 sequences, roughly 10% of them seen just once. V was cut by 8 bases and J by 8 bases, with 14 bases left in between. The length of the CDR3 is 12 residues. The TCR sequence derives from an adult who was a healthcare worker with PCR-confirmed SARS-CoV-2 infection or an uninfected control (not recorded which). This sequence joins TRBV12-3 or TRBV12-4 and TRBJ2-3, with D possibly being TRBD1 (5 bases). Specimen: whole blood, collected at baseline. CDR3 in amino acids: CASSGAPGTQYF. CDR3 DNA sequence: TGTGCCAGCTCTGGGGCCCCTGGTACGCAGTATTTT.